The 17 T cell receptor beta chains in this list originate from one sample, sequenced in a study of T cell clonotyping in hematopoietic cell transplantation. TCRdb keeps only in-frame clones here, not all; method: immunoSEQ multiplex PCR. The sample consists of nearly 1,500 clones, approximately 67% of them appearing once. The sequences come from peripheral blood mononuclear cells, collected 100 days after allogeneic stem cell transplant. Receptor source: a female patient aged 60 or older who had an allogeneic stem cell transplant, so the T cells may come from the graft donor. Some clones in this sample may be carry-over from other donors' samples.

The chain combines TRBV6-6 with TRBJ2-7, with TRBD1 identical over 7 bases. The germline gives CDR1 MNHNY, CDR2 SVGAGI (reference sequence). Trimming removed 6 bases from V and 1 base from J; junction bases left unmatched: 6. The CDR3 runs to 14 residues. The DNA of the CDR3 is TGTGCCAGCAGAACAGGGGCAGGGTCCTACGAGCAGTACTTC. This codes for CASRTGAGSYEQYF.

This clone was picked up a small number of times. The chain employs TRBV11-3 and TRBJ1-1; maybe TRBD1 (5 bases). The CDR3 has 14 residues. The V gene's germline CDR1 is SGHNT and CDR2 YENEEA. Deletions cut 1 base from V and 3 bases from J, with 9 bases between. The CDR3 DNA follows: TGTGCCAGCAGCTTAGTATGGGGCGACACTGAAGCTTTCTTT. Translated, it gives CASSLVWGDTEAFF.

This chain connects TRBV6-1 to TRBJ1-4; D not certain. The CDR3 is made up of 15 amino acids. From germline, CDR1 is MNHNS and CDR2 SASEGT. Trimming removed 3 bases from V and 3 bases from J, with 11 bases in between. The CDR3 bases are TGTGCCAGCAGTGATTCAGTAAAGGCTAATGAAAAACTGTTTTTT. Translation gives CASSDSVKANEKLFF.

The genes are TRBV5-1 and TRBJ2-5; D tentatively fits TRBD1 or TRBD2 (5 bases each). The CDR3 has 16 amino acids. Germline V gene data show CDR1 as SGHRS and CDR2 as YFSETQ. V lost 0 bases, J lost 2 bases, and 14 bases lay in between. CDR3 amino acids: CASSLESGRGQETQYF. DNA of the CDR3: TGCGCCAGCAGCTTGGAGTCGGGAAGGGGTCAAGAGACCCAGTACTTC.

This rearrangement joins TRBV10-2 to TRBJ2-5; D uncertain. Germline V CDR1 and CDR2: WSHSY, SAAADI. Trimming removed 2 bases from V and 7 bases from J, with 8 bases in between. The CDR3 length is 12 residues. CDR3 DNA sequence: TGCGCCAGCAGTGAGCCTGCTGGGACCCAGTACTTC. This encodes CASSEPAGTQYF.

V usage is TRBV5-1 and J usage is TRBJ2-3, with D perhaps TRBD1 or TRBD2 (5 bases each). Germline CDR1 SGHRS, CDR2 YFSETQ. The CDR3 runs 14 residues. V was pared by 4 bases and J by 2 bases, with 11 bases between. CDR3 nucleotide sequence: TGCGCCAGCAGCGGGGGTAGGATCACAGATACGCAGTATTTT. Protein sequence: CASSGGRITDTQYF.

The chain couples TRBV4-2 to TRBJ1-4; D gene uncertain. V gave up 0 bases and J gave up 12 bases, with 8 bases separating them. The CDR3 loop spans 12 amino acids. Germline V gene lookup returns CDR1 LGHNA and CDR2 YNFKEQ. The CDR3 DNA is TGTGCCAGCAGCCAAGACTTGAGGGAACTGTTTTTT. Protein sequence: CASSQDLRELFF.

The table lists this clone with a few counts. V gene TRBV5-6 combines with J gene TRBJ2-7, with a weak D call TRBD1 (5 bases). The germline V and J ends were trimmed by 5 bases and 4 bases, with 16 bases remaining between them. CDR3 length: 14 residues. Germline V gene sequence: CDR1 SGHDT, CDR2 YYEEEE. CDR3 bases: TGTGCCAGCAGTTCGGAGACAGCAGTATACGAGCAGTACTTC. Its protein is CASSSETAVYEQYF.

Points on this clone: Other DNA sequences in this sample translate to the same CDR3. V and J are TRBV11-2 and TRBJ2-7, with TRBD1 matching over 7 bases. CDR1 is SGHAT and CDR2 is FQNNGV in the germline V gene. This CDR3 spans 12 amino acids. Losses at the gene ends were 5 bases for V and 6 bases for J; bases not matched to a gene: 4. In DNA, the CDR3 is TGTGCCAGCAGCCCCAGGACAGGCGAGCAGTACTTC. Its translation is CASSPRTGEQYF.

The V call is TRBV9, the J call TRBJ1-2; D call uncertain. Trimming pared 0 bases from V and 0 bases from J, leaving 3 bases between. CDR1 is SGDLS and CDR2 is YYNGEE in the germline V gene. The CDR3 has 13 amino acids. CDR3 loop: CASSVDSNYGYTF. In nucleotides, the CDR3 is TGTGCCAGCAGCGTAGATTCTAACTATGGCTACACCTTC.

The V and J genes are TRBV9 and TRBJ2-7, with a possible D match to TRBD1 (5 bases). Germline CDR1 reads SGDLS; CDR2 reads YYNGEE. V was shortened by 0 bases and J by 2 bases, with 9 bases between the two germline ends. The CDR3 sequence is 14 residues long. The CDR3 protein is CASSVGGAPYEQYF. CDR3 bases: TGTGCCAGCAGCGTAGGTGGGGCTCCCTACGAGCAGTACTTC.

This clone was observed a handful of times. The chain combines TRBV7-3 with TRBJ2-7; possible D gene TRBD2, 6 bases. Trimming pared 2 bases from V and 4 bases from J, leaving 12 bases between. Germline values: CDR1 SGHTA, CDR2 FQGTGA. The CDR3 contains 14 residues. This CDR3 is CASSLGGSGYEQYF. CDR3 nucleotide sequence: TGTGCCAGCAGCTTAGGGGGGAGCGGGTACGAGCAGTACTTC.

This clone was found once. CDR3 protein: CASRPLRESSYEQYF. The CDR3 coding sequence is TGTGCCAGCAGACCCCTGAGGGAATCCTCCTACGAGCAGTACTTC. The chain carries TRBV27 and TRBJ2-7, with D possibly matching TRBD2 (5 bases). V dropped 6 bases and J dropped 0 bases, with 15 bases sitting between them. The length of the CDR3 is 15 residues. CDR1 MNHEY and CDR2 SMNVEV come from the germline V gene (reference sequence).

The gene calls are TRBV2 and TRBJ2-1; 9 nucleotides match TRBD2. CDR1 SNHLY and CDR2 FYNNEI come from the germline V gene. With 5 bases clipped from V and 8 bases from J, the junction kept 10 bases outside the gene matches. The CDR3 contains 15 residues. CDR3 amino acids: CASSKGAGGPDEQFF. The CDR3 nucleotides are TGTGCCAGCAGTAAAGGGGCGGGGGGGCCGGATGAGCAGTTCTTC.

In this sample, this clone is medium-sized. The gene calls are TRBV6-5 and TRBJ1-1; 7 bases are shared with TRBD1. The CDR3 consists of 15 residues. Looked up from germline, CDR1 is MNHEY and CDR2 is SVGAGI. V dropped 6 bases and J dropped 2; count of bases not matched to a gene: 9. CDR3 region: CASSRRAGGNTEAFF. The DNA for the CDR3 is TGTGCCAGCAGCCGGAGGGCAGGGGGAAACACTGAAGCTTTCTTT.

This clone has only a few counts. The CDR3 reads CASSVRGNPNTEAFF. CDR3 coding DNA: TGTGCCAGCAGCGTGAGGGGGAATCCGAACACTGAAGCTTTCTTT. This chain uses TRBV9 with TRBJ1-1; D possibly corresponds to TRBD1 (6 bases). The CDR3 consists of 15 residues. Deletions cut 2 bases from V and 1 base from J, with 12 bases between. The germline V gene encodes CDR1 SGDLS and CDR2 YYNGEE.

The rearrangement links TRBV28 to TRBJ2-5, with 12 bases matching TRBD2. Per germline, CDR1 MDHEN and CDR2 SYDVKM. The CDR3 sequence is 15 residues long. Trimming took 6 bases from V and 5 from J; bases not matched to a gene: 7. Written as DNA, the CDR3 is TGTGCCAGCAGACAACCTCTAGCGGGAGGGGAGACCCAGTACTTC. As protein: CASRQPLAGGETQYF.